These 2 T cell receptor beta chains were sequenced from one sample in a study of T cell responses to AZD1222 COVID-19 vaccine. Here immunoSEQ multiplex PCR was the method, and the copy in TCRdb shows in-frame clones only, minus some. The sample lists 65,000 to 90,000 clones; approximately 89% were seen once. Sequencing used peripheral blood, obtained on day 0 of AZD1222 vaccination. The origin of the receptors is an adult in good health.

The chain carries TRBV24-1 and TRBJ1-5; a weak D match, TRBD1 (5 bases). Germline V gene lookup returns CDR1 KGHDR and CDR2 SFDVKD. The CDR3 covers 14 residues. Trimming pared 4 bases from V and 4 bases from J, leaving 10 bases between. The CDR3 region is CATSETVINQPQHF. In nucleotides, the CDR3 is TGTGCCACCAGTGAGACAGTCATTAATCAGCCCCAGCATTTT.

The V call is TRBV5-3, the J call TRBJ2-2; maybe TRBD1 (5 bases). TRBV5-3 is placed among ORFs of uncertain function. This CDR3 has 14 amino acids. The ends were cut back, 1 base at V and 5 bases at J, with 9 bases in the middle. CDR3 sequence reads: CARSLCRATGELFF. The DNA of the CDR3 is TGTGCCAGAAGCTTGTGCAGGGCAACCGGGGAGCTGTTTTTT.